The rows below give T cell receptor beta chains drawn from one sample of a study of T cell responses to AZD1222 COVID-19 vaccine. Data came from immunoSEQ multiplex PCR; TCRdb stores just in-frame clones and leaves some out. This sample has 120,000 or so clones, with about 92% found just once. The specimen was peripheral blood, collected on day 0 of MenACWY control vaccination. The origin of the receptors is an adult in good health. CDR3s include the opening cysteine and the closing phenylalanine or tryptophan. D genes are given only for firm matches.

j_gene,d_gene,len,v_gene,CDR3aa,CDR3nt
TRBJ2-2,-,16,TRBV6-2/TRBV6-3,CASSILGTANTGELFF,TGTGCCAGCAGTATACTTGGGACGGCGAACACCGGGGAGCTGTTTTTT
TRBJ1-4,-,16,TRBV19,CASRRNAGATNEKLFF,TGTGCCAGTAGAAGGAATGCGGGGGCAACTAATGAAAAACTGTTTTTT
TRBJ1-6,-,20,TRBV9,CASSVVSLGDERVYNSPLHF,TGTGCCAGCAGCGTAGTATCTCTCGGGGACGAGCGGGTATATAATTCACCCCTCCACTTT
TRBJ2-1,-,11,TRBV20-1,CSARDHRQQFF,TGCAGTGCTAGGGACCACCGCCAGCAGTTCTTC
TRBJ1-3,-,15,TRBV28,CASSLGGFSGNTIYF,TGTGCCAGCAGTTTAGGTGGGTTCTCTGGAAACACCATATATTTT
TRBJ2-5,-,15,TRBV6-2/TRBV6-3,CASSYRGLTLETQYF,TGTGCCAGCAGTTACCGGGGGTTGACCCTGGAGACCCAGTACTTC
TRBJ2-1,-,14,TRBV21-1,CASSSRPRDNEQFF,TGTGCCAGCAGCTCACGACCCAGGGACAATGAGCAGTTCTTC
TRBJ1-5,TRBD1,15,TRBV28,CASSFPDRGYQPQHF,TGTGCCAGCAGTTTCCCGGACAGGGGATATCAGCCCCAGCATTTT
TRBJ2-5,-,12,TRBV12-3/TRBV12-4,CASSMGLPAQYF,TGTGCCAGCAGTATGGGGTTACCGGCCCAGTACTTC
TRBJ1-5,TRBD1,16,TRBV2,CASSAGGTGGNQPQHF,TGTGCCAGCAGTGCGGGCGGAACAGGGGGCAATCAGCCCCAGCATTTT